This TCR beta chain came from a study of beta chain features in type 1 diabetes. Whole-study results and caveats: The naive, central memory and Treg TCRB repertoires looked more alike in patients than they did in healthy donors.

Donors underwent one heparinised blood draw, around 100 mL on average. The authors sorted CD4+ naive, central memory, regulatory and stem cell-like memory cells via CD45RO/CCR7/CD25/CD127/CD95/CD27. In the case of this clone: Antigen specificity is unknown.

This CDR3 region has 15 residues. In germline, CDR1 is SGHTA, CDR2 FQGNSA. Trimming left V 1 base short and J 6 bases short, with 10 bases between. The entirety of the isolated RNA underwent reverse transcription, so expressed TCRB transcripts were sequenced. Sequencing used immunoSEQ multiplex PCR; TCRdb keeps in-frame clones, though not all of them. Counted here are roughly 350,000 clones, about 10% occurring once; the ten biggest clones make up about 0.014%. The receptor's source is a woman in her twenties or thirties in good health. Input material: naive CD4+ T cells from blood. The rearrangement links TRBV7-2 to TRBJ2-6; D possibly corresponds to TRBD1 (6 bases). CDR3 protein: CASSLGQAVANVLTF. The DNA for the CDR3 is TGTGCCAGCAGCTTAGGACAGGCTGTGGCCAACGTCCTGACTTTC.